These 14 T cell receptor beta chains share one sample of origin, sequenced in a study of T cell responses to AZD1222 COVID-19 vaccine. Sequencing was performed with immunoSEQ multiplex PCR; in TCRdb, only in-frame clones are kept and a portion is missing. The sample records roughly 120,000 clones, approximately 90% being singletons. The material sequenced was peripheral blood, taken on day 0 of AZD1222 vaccination. These TCRs come from an adult in good health.

This clone was seen only once. CDR3 sequence (DNA): TGTGCCATCAGAGTGACAGGGGGTGACGGGGAGCTGTTTTTT. This codes for CAIRVTGGDGELFF. The chain combines TRBV10-3 with TRBJ2-2, with 9 bases aligning to TRBD1. This CDR3 is built from 14 residues. Trimming took 6 bases from V and 7 from J; bases not matched to a gene: 6. In germline, CDR1 is ENHRY, CDR2 SYGVKD.

The chain carries TRBV4-3 and TRBJ2-7; no clear D gene. Germline assignment: CDR1 LGHNA and CDR2 YSLEER. CDR3 length: 15 amino acids. With 3 bases removed from V and 0 bases from J, the gap between germline ends came to 12 bases. The CDR3 bases are TGCGCCAGCAGCCAGAACAGTTTACGCTCCTACGAGCAGTACTTC. It specifies CASSQNSLRSYEQYF.

The chain uses TRBV25-1 and TRBJ1-4; a weak D match, TRBD1 (5 bases). V lost 6 bases and J lost 5, with 16 bases in between. There are 15 residues in the CDR3. Germline V CDR1 and CDR2: MGHDK, SYGVNS. The CDR3 coding sequence is TGTGCCAGCAGCCTCGCAGGGTCCACCAATGAAAAACTGTTTTTT. This encodes CASSLAGSTNEKLFF.

V usage is TRBV28 and J usage is TRBJ1-5, with D unclear. CDR1 is MDHEN, CDR2 SYDVKM, per germline. V lost 7 bases and J 5 bases, leaving 12 bases between the germline ends. The CDR3 has 13 amino acids. This CDR3 is CASIPGPHQPQHF. The CDR3, as DNA: TGTGCCAGCATCCCCGGGCCCCATCAGCCCCAGCATTTT.

This chain uses TRBV15 with TRBJ2-5; D tentatively fits TRBD1 or TRBD2 (5 bases each). The CDR3 is 13 amino acids. Deletions cut 3 bases from V and 3 bases from J, with 8 bases between. Germline V CDR1 and CDR2: LNHNV, YYDKDF (reference sequence). CDR3 sequence (DNA): TGTGCCACCAGCAGCAGGGAGAAAGAGACCCAGTACTTC. It codes for CATSSREKETQYF.

The chain employs TRBV6-5 and TRBJ2-3; 12 bases match TRBD2. CDR3 size: 15 residues. V was clipped by 8 bases and J by 3 bases; unmatched bases: 6. The germline gives CDR1 MNHEY, CDR2 SVGAGI. CDR3 DNA sequence: TGTGCCAGCCTAGCGGGAGGGCCACGAACAGATACGCAGTATTTT. Residues: CASLAGGPRTDTQYF.

The chain carries TRBV14 and TRBJ2-1; 7 nucleotides match TRBD2. CDR3 length: 17 amino acids. V dropped 1 base and J dropped 8; count of bases not matched to a gene: 14. Germline V gene lookup returns CDR1 SGHDN and CDR2 FVKESK. The CDR3 loop reads CASSQGGRGGLSDEQFF. The CDR3 coding sequence is TGTGCCAGCAGCCAAGGCGGGAGAGGAGGGCTGTCCGATGAGCAGTTCTTC.

J is TRBJ2-5 and V is TRBV24-1, with 9 bases aligning to TRBD1. Germline lookup yields CDR1 KGHDR and CDR2 SFDVKD. The CDR3 has 16 residues. The V and J ends lost 4 bases and 4 bases, in that order; junction bases with no gene match: 9. CDR3: CATSEGQGNQGETQYF. CDR3 coding DNA: TGTGCCACCAGTGAGGGACAGGGAAATCAGGGAGAGACCCAGTACTTC.

The J gene is TRBJ1-1, the V gene TRBV29-1, with 8 bases aligning to TRBD1. Losses at the gene ends were 6 bases for V and 4 bases for J; bases not matched to a gene: 4. CDR3 length: 12 residues. CDR1 SQVTM and CDR2 ANQGSEA come from the germline V gene. CDR3 nucleotide sequence: TGCAGCGTCACTGGACAGGGCACTGAAGCTTTCTTT. It specifies CSVTGQGTEAFF.

This clone was picked up one time. V usage is TRBV18 and J usage is TRBJ1-1; D gene ambiguous. Germline CDR1 KGHSH, CDR2 LQKENI. Between the trimmed V and J ends, which lost 8 bases and 0 bases, there was a span of 13 bases. This CDR3 spans 14 amino acids. The CDR3 is CASLPLAVNTEAFF. In DNA, the CDR3 is TGTGCCAGCCTCCCTCTGGCCGTGAACACTGAAGCTTTCTTT.

This rearrangement joins TRBV20-1 to TRBJ1-6; D unclear. CDR1 and CDR2 (germline): DFQATT, SNEGSKA (reference sequence). This CDR3 has 13 amino acids. Trimming shortened V by 3 bases and J by 7 bases, and 10 bases separated the two germline ends. This chain's CDR3 is CSASLGANSPLHF. CDR3 sequence (DNA): TGCAGTGCTAGTCTTGGCGCCAATTCACCCCTCCACTTT.

The gene calls are TRBV10-1 and TRBJ1-2, with D possibly TRBD1 on 5 matching bases. The germline V gene encodes CDR1 WNHNN and CDR2 SYGVQD (reference sequence). The ends were cut back, 10 bases at V and 8 bases at J, with 14 bases in the middle. CDR3 length equals 11 residues. The CDR3 DNA is TGCGCCAACGCAGGGATCGGAGGCTACACCTTC. As protein: CANAGIGGYTF.

The chain has TRBV3-1 (or the pseudogene TRBV3-2) and TRBJ1-2; 7 positions match TRBD1. The germline V gene has CDR1 LGHDT and CDR2 YNNKEL (reference sequence). The J segment lost 4 bases and the V segment lost 1 base, leaving 6 bases of the junction unmatched. CDR3 length: 15 residues. CDR3 DNA: TGTGCCAGCAGCCAAGTTCCACAGGGGCCCTATGGCTACACCTTC. Translating gives CASSQVPQGPYGYTF.

This chain links TRBV18 with TRBJ1-2; TRBD1 is a possible D gene (6 bases). There are 15 residues in the CDR3. Germline CDR1 and CDR2: KGHSH and LQKENI. V lost 6 bases and J 4 bases, leaving 18 bases between the germline ends. The CDR3 sequence is CASSPATGRSYGYTF. The CDR3 coding sequence is TGTGCCAGCTCCCCCGCTACAGGGCGGTCCTATGGCTACACCTTC.